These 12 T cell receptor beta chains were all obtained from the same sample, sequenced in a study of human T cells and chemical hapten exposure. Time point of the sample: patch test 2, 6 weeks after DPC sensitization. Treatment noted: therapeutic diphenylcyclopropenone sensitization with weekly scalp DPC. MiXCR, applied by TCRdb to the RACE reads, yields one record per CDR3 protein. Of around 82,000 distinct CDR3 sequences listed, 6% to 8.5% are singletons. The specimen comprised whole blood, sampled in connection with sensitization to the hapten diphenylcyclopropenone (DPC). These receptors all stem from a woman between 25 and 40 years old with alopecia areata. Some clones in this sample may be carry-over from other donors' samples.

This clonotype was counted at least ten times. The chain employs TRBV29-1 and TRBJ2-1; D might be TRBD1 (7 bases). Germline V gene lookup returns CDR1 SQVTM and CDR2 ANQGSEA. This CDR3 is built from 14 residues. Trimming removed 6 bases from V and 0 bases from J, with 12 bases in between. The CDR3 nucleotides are TGCAGCGTGGGGGGACAGCTCTCCTACAATGAGCAGTTCTTC. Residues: CSVGGQLSYNEQFF.

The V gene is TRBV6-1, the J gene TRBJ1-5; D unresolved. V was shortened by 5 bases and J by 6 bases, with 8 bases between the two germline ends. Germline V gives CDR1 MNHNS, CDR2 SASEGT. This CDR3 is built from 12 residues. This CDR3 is CASSTRGQPQHF. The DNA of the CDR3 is TGTGCCAGCAGTACAAGAGGTCAGCCCCAGCATTTT.

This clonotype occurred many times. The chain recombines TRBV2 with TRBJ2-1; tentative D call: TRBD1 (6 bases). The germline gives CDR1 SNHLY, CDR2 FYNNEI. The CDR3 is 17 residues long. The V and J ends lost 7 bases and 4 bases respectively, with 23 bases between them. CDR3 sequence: CASKGPSGTPPYNEQFF. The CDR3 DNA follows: TGTGCCAGCAAGGGGCCCTCCGGGACACCACCTTACAATGAGCAGTTCTTC.

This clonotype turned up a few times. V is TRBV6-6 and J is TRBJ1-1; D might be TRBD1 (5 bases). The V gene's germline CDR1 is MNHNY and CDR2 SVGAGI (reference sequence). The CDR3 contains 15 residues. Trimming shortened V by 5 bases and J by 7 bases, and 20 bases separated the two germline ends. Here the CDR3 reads CASSDSTGTRIEAFF. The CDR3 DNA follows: TGTGCCAGCAGTGACAGCACAGGAACTCGAATTGAAGCTTTCTTT.

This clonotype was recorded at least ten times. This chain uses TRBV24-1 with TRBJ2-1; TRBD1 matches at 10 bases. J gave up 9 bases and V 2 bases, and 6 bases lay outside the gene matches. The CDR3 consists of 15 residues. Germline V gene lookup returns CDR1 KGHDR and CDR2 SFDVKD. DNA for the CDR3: TGTGCCACCAGTGATTGGAGGACAGGGGGAGGTGAGCAGTTCTTC. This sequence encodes CATSDWRTGGGEQFF.

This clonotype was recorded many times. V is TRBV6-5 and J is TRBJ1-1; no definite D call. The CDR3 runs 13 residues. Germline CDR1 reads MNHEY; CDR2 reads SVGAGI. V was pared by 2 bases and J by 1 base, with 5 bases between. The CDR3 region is CASSYMGNTEAFF. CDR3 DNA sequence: TGTGCCAGCAGTTACATGGGGAACACTGAAGCTTTCTTT.

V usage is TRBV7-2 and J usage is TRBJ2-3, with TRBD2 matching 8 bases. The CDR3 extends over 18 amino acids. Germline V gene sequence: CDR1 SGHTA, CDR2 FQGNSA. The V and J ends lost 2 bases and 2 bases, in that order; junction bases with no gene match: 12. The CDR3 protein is CASSLRISGDINTDTQYF. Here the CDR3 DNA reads TGTGCCAGCAGCTTAAGGATTAGCGGGGACATAAACACAGATACGCAGTATTTT.

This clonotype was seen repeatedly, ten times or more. Here the CDR3 reads CASSGSSPSGNTIYF. DNA of the CDR3: TGTGCCAGCAGTGGGTCCTCCCCCTCTGGAAACACCATATATTTT. The V and J genes are TRBV2 and TRBJ1-3; no clear D. The CDR3 is made up of 15 amino acids. The ends were cut back, 4 bases at V and 0 bases at J, with 10 bases in the middle. Germline V CDR1 and CDR2: SNHLY, FYNNEI.

The CDR3 reads CASSLNVGPYDHTF. The CDR3 DNA sequence: TGTGCCAGCAGTTTAAATGTGGGGCCCTATGACCACACCTTC. V usage is TRBV12-3 or TRBV12-4 and J usage is TRBJ1-2; possible D gene TRBD1, 5 bases. The ends were cut back, 2 bases at V and 12 bases at J, with 19 bases in the middle. CDR3 length: 14 amino acids.

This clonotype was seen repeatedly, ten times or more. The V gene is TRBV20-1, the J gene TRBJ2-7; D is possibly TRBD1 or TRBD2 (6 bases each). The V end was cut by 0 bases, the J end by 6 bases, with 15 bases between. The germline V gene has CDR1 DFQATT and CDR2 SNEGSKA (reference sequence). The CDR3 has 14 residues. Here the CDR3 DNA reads TGCAGTGCTAGAGATCTAGGGGGGCGCTTCGAGCAGTACTTC. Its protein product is CSARDLGGRFEQYF.

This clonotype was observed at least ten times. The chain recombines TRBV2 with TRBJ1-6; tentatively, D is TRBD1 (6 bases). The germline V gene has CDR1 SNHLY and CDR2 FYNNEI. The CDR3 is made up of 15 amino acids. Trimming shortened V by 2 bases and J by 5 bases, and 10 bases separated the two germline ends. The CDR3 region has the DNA TGTGCCAGCAGTGAATTGGCAGGGGATAATTCACCCCTCCACTTT. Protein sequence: CASSELAGDNSPLHF.

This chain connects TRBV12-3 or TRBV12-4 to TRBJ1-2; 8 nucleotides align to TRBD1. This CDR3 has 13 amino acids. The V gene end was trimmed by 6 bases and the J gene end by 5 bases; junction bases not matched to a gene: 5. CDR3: CASRSTGEYGYTF. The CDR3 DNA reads TGTGCCAGCAGGTCGACAGGGGAATATGGCTACACCTTC.